These 11 T cell receptor beta chains were all obtained from the same sample, sequenced in a study of blood T cells in healthy people across ages. A second about 7 to 12 cycle PCR used barcoded and J-beta primers. In TCRdb, the 5' RACE reads were re-called with MiXCR into one record per CDR3 protein. The repertoire has about 800,000 distinct CDR3 sequences, just under 25% of them found once; the top ten carry under 4.5%. The same data also went into a second study, on T cells of mothers and their children.

Sample: blood. These receptors were obtained from a boy aged 5-17 years in good health.

The sample holds many counts of this clonotype. The rearrangement uses TRBV3-1 and TRBJ2-6; D not certain. CDR1 is LGHDT and CDR2 is YNNKEL in the germline V gene (reference sequence). V was shortened by 2 bases and J by 2 bases, with 1 base between the two germline ends. This CDR3 spans 13 amino acids. In DNA form, the CDR3 reads TGTGCCAGCAGCCAAACTGGGGCCAACGTCCTGACTTTC. Translated: CASSQTGANVLTF.

There are many counts of this clonotype. This chain uses TRBV29-1 with TRBJ1-4, with a tentative D call TRBD1 (6 bases). Germline loops: CDR1 SQVTM, CDR2 ANQGSEA. Trimming took 1 base from V and 4 from J, leaving 7 bases between them. The CDR3 length is 13 residues. The CDR3 spells CSVEGQVNEKLFF. CDR3 DNA sequence: TGCAGCGTTGAAGGACAGGTTAATGAAAAACTGTTTTTT. The entire variable domain, with the rest obtained from reference TRBV29-1 and TRBJ1-4, is as follows: SAVISQKPSRDICQRGTSLTIQCQVDSQVTMMFWYRQQPGQSLTLIATANQGSEATYESGFVIDKFPISRPNLTFSTLTVSNMSPEDSSIYLCSVEGQVNEKLFFGSGTQLSVL.

Only a few counts were recorded for this clonotype. CDR3 bases: TGCGCCAGCAGCTTGGAGGGACAGGGAAGCACTGAAGCTTTCTTT. It translates to CASSLEGQGSTEAFF. The chain uses TRBV5-1 and TRBJ1-1; 9 nucleotides line up with TRBD1. CDR3 length equals 15 residues. After removal of 0 bases from V and 4 bases from J, the junction contained 4 bases not matched to a gene. Germline V gene lookup returns CDR1 SGHRS and CDR2 YFSETQ.

The V and J genes are TRBV28 and TRBJ1-2; D may be TRBD1 (6 bases). The CDR3 extends over 15 amino acids. The germline CDR1 and CDR2 sequences are MDHEN and SYDVKM. Trimming took off 6 bases at V and 3 bases at J, with 17 bases between the two ends. The CDR3 loop reads CASRGTGRGDYGYTF. In nucleotides, the CDR3 is TGTGCCAGCAGGGGGACCGGGAGGGGGGACTATGGCTACACCTTC.

There are a few counts of this clonotype. The rearrangement joins TRBV3-1 to TRBJ1-2; TRBD1 agrees at 8 bases. This CDR3 comprises 15 residues. The ends lost 4 bases at V and 5 bases at J; junction bases unmatched: 9. Germline CDR1 reads LGHDT; CDR2 reads YNNKEL (reference sequence). CDR3 region: CASSREGQGWYGYTF. CDR3 sequence (DNA): TGTGCCAGCAGCCGAGAAGGACAGGGATGGTATGGCTACACCTTC. Full variable domain (remainder filled in from reference TRBV3-1 and TRBJ1-2): DTAVSQTPKYLVTQMGNDKSIKCEQNLGHDTMYWYKQDSKKFLKIMFSYNNKELIINETVPNRFSPKSPDKAHLNLHINSLELGDSAVYFCASSREGQGWYGYTFGSGTRLTVV.

The DNA of the CDR3 is TGTGCCAGCAGCTTAGGGACAGGATTCTCTGGGGCCAACGTCCTGACTTTC. Translating it yields CASSLGTGFSGANVLTF. The chain carries TRBV7-2 and TRBJ2-6; 7 bases fit TRBD1. Trimming removed 1 base from V and 0 bases from J; junction bases left unmatched: 3. The CDR3 has 17 residues. From germline, CDR1 is SGHTA and CDR2 FQGNSA.

This clonotype was picked up a small number of times. The rearrangement uses TRBV2 and TRBJ1-1, with a weak D call TRBD1 (5 bases). CDR3 length: 12 residues. V dropped 8 bases and J dropped 1 base, with 8 bases sitting between them. Germline-derived CDR1 and CDR2 are SNHLY and FYNNEI. CDR3 in DNA: TGTGCCAGCCAGGGAGAGAACACTGAAGCTTTCTTT. Its protein is CASQGENTEAFF.

The rearrangement joins TRBV7-8 to TRBJ2-7, with TRBD2 matching 7 bases. With 2 bases clipped from V and 2 bases from J, the junction kept 12 bases outside the gene matches. This CDR3 is 17 amino acids long. CDR1 SGHVS and CDR2 FQNEAQ come from the germline V gene. The CDR3 DNA is TGTGCCAGCAGCTTACCGGGGGGTACTAGCGCAGCCTACGAGCAGTACTTC. Translating it yields CASSLPGGTSAAYEQYF.

The table lists this clonotype with a few counts. CDR3 amino acids: CASSFTTGGDYEQYF. CDR3 DNA: TGCGCCAGCAGCTTCACGACGGGGGGAGACTACGAGCAGTACTTC. J is TRBJ2-7 and V is TRBV5-1, with 7 bases that match TRBD2. The CDR3 is 15 residues long. The V segment lost 2 bases and the J segment 3 bases; nucleotides outside the gene matches: 8. Germline loops: CDR1 SGHRS, CDR2 YFSETQ.

In its sample, this clonotype was seen a few times. The V gene is TRBV13, the J gene TRBJ1-4; 7 nucleotides align to TRBD1. Germline lookup yields CDR1 PRHDT and CDR2 FYEKMQ (reference sequence). With V trimmed by 6 bases and J by 7 bases, 8 bases remained unmatched. The CDR3 is made up of 14 amino acids. CDR3 coding DNA: TGTGCCAGCAGTACCGGGACAGCCTCTGAAAAACTGTTTTTT. Translated: CASSTGTASEKLFF.

This clonotype was seen only a few times. The DNA of the CDR3 is TGTGCCAGCAGCCGAGGGACAGCAAACACTGAAGCTTTCTTT. Its protein product is CASSRGTANTEAFF. The J gene is TRBJ1-1, the V gene TRBV7-3; 7 nucleotides line up with TRBD1. In germline, CDR1 is SGHTA, CDR2 FQGTGA. CDR3 size: 14 residues. Trimming cost V 5 bases and J 2 bases; bases outside gene matches: 5.